Sequencing of this TCR beta chain was carried out in a study of intratumoral heterogeneity in liver cancer. Sequencing used immunoSEQ multiplex PCR; TCRdb keeps in-frame clones, though not all of them. The sample has some 21,000 clones; just under 75% are singletons. The source was tumor-adjacent normal tissue, collected before any cancer treatment. The receptor's source is a woman in her seventies with hepatocellular carcinoma.

CDR3 sequence (DNA): TGTGCCAGCAGCGGGACAGGGAACACCGGGGAGCTGTTTTTT. This translates into CASSGTGNTGELFF. This chain uses TRBV2 with TRBJ2-2; 8 nucleotides line up with TRBD1. Per germline, CDR1 SNHLY and CDR2 FYNNEI. V was clipped by 6 bases and J by 1 base; unmatched bases: 1. The CDR3 is 14 residues long.